The TCR beta chain described here comes from a study of sequential checkpoint blockade in melanoma. Study background: Maintenance nivolumab came after either treatment sequence. TCRbeta immunosequencing was performed on DNA from around 91 pretreatment melanoma tumor samples. After nivolumab or ipilimumab alone, about two dozen patients had week-13 rebiopsies.

Germline assignment: CDR1 MDHEN and CDR2 SYDVKM. V lost 5 bases and J lost 1, with 11 bases in between. This CDR3 is built from 14 residues. Treatment noted: randomized to nivolumab then ipilimumab (arm A) or the reverse (arm B). DNA-damaging chemotherapy had not been given to any patient beforehand. Clones were read by immunoSEQ multiplex PCR, and TCRdb kept only the in-frame ones, dropping some. The data hold about 20,000 clones, with 26% observed a single time. Sequencing used tumor tissue (inferred from file names), obtained from a patient given nivolumab and ipilimumab in sequence. The TCR sequence derives from a human donor with melanoma. V gene TRBV28 combines with J gene TRBJ1-1; D call uncertain. In nucleotides, the CDR3 is TGTGCCAGCAGTCTCCCCTCGGGGAACACTGAAGCTTTCTTT. It yields the protein CASSLPSGNTEAFF. Full variable domain (outside the CDR3, taken from reference TRBV28 and TRBJ1-1): DVKVTQSSRYLVKRTGEKVFLECVQDMDHENMFWYRQDPGLGLRLIYFSYDVKMKEKGDIPEGYSVSREKKERFSLILESASTNQTSMYLCASSLPSGNTEAFFGQGTRLTVV.